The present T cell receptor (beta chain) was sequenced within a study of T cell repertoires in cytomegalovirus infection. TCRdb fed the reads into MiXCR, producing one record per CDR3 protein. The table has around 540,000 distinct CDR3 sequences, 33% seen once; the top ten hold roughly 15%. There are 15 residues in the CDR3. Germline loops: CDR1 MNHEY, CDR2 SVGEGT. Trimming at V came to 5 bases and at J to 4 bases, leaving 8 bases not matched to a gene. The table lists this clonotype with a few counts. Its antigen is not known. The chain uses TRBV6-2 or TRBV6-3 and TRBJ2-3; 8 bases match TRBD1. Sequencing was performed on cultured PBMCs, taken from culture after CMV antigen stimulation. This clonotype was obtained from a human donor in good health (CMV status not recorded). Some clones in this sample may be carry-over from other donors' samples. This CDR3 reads CASSRDRGRADTQYF. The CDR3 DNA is TGTGCCAGCAGTAGAGACAGGGGAAGGGCAGATACGCAGTATTTT.